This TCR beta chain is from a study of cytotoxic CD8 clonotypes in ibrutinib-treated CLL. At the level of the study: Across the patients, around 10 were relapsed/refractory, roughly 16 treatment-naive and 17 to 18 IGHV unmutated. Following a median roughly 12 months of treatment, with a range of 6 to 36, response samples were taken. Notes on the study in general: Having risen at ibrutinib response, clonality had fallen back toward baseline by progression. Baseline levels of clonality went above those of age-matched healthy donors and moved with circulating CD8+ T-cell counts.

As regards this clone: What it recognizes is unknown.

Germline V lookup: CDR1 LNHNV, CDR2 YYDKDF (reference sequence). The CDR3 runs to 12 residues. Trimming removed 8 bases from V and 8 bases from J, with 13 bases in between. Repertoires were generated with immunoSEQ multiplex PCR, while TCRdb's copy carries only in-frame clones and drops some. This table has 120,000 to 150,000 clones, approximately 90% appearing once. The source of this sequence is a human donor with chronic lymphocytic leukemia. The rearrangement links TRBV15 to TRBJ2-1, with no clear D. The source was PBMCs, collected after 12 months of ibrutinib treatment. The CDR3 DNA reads TGTGCCACCGACCGCATGGGTGATGAGCAGTTCTTC. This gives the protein CATDRMGDEQFF.